This TCR beta chain was profiled in a study of spatial heterogeneity in lung cancer. The CDR3 sequence is 12 residues long. V was clipped by 1 base and J by 6 bases, with 9 bases between them. Germline loops: CDR1 SQVTM, CDR2 ANQGSEA. This sample's time point: sample taken at primary tumor resection. TCRs were sequenced from unsorted whole RNA of tumor, nontumor lung or PBMC. A distinct unique molecular identifier was carried by each TCR cDNA molecule. MiXCR, run by TCRdb on the 5' RACE reads, gives a single entry per CDR3 protein. The sample includes roughly 5,900 distinct CDR3 sequences, 6.5% to 7% of them seen just once. Study outcomes and limitations: Counts of expanded alpha and beta TCRs within tumors tracked the tumor nonsynonymous mutation count.

This clonotype was found many times. Its antigen remains unidentified. The receptor was isolated from a male donor with early-stage non-small cell lung cancer. The sample was lung tumor tissue, taken at surgery. The V call is TRBV29-1, the J call TRBJ2-5; weak D call: TRBD1 (5 bases). CDR3 amino acids: CSVEGQMKTQYF. For the CDR3, the DNA is TGCAGCGTTGAAGGACAGATGAAGACCCAGTACTTC.